The 28 T cell receptor beta chains listed next were all sequenced from one sample in a study of response to subunit inactivated influenza vaccine. TCRdb fed the RT-PCR reads into MiXCR, producing one record per CDR3 protein. The repertoire holds about 480,000 distinct CDR3 sequences, with 25% as singletons. The sample here was CD4+ T cells sorted from PBMCs, taken more than 4 days after vaccination. Receptors were obtained from a man aged 45-65 years who received an inactivated influenza vaccine.

The chain recombines TRBV11-2 with TRBJ2-7; TRBD1 matches 7 bases. Germline V gives CDR1 SGHAT, CDR2 FQNNGV. The ends lost 5 bases at V and 3 bases at J; junction bases unmatched: 7. The CDR3 is 14 residues long. The CDR3 nucleotides are TGTGCCAGCAGCGTTACGACAGGGAACTACGAGCAGTACTTC. It translates to CASSVTTGNYEQYF.

This clonotype was picked up a small number of times. The chain recombines TRBV7-9 with TRBJ2-1; the D is unclear. V gave up 3 bases and J gave up 5 bases, with 8 bases separating them. Germline V lookup: CDR1 SEHNR, CDR2 FQNEAQ (reference sequence). The CDR3 length is 13 residues. The CDR3 reads CASSLIANNEQFF. The CDR3, as DNA: TGTGCCAGCAGCTTGATAGCTAACAATGAGCAGTTCTTC.

The chain couples TRBV6-1 to TRBJ2-2; D is perhaps TRBD1 or TRBD2 (5 bases each). V was cut by 4 bases and J by 5 bases, with 17 bases left in between. This CDR3 contains 16 residues. CDR1 and CDR2 from the germline V gene are MNHNS and SASEGT. This CDR3 reads CASSVSVAWGTGELFF. CDR3 nucleotides: TGTGCCAGCAGTGTCTCAGTCGCCTGGGGGACCGGGGAGCTGTTTTTT.

The J gene is TRBJ2-7, the V gene TRBV14; 8 bases map to TRBD2. V trimming: 4 bases; J trimming: 3 bases; junction bases outside the gene matches: 2. The germline gives CDR1 SGHDN, CDR2 FVKESK. This CDR3 has 13 residues. This CDR3 is CASSPGLVYEQYF. The CDR3 coding sequence is TGTGCCAGCAGCCCGGGACTAGTCTACGAGCAGTACTTC.

The chain is built from TRBV15 and TRBJ2-1; the match to TRBD1 covers 8 bases. After removal of 5 bases from V and 1 base from J, the junction contained 10 bases not matched to a gene. The CDR3 runs 17 residues. Per germline, CDR1 LNHNV and CDR2 YYDKDF (reference sequence). This CDR3 reads CATSGEGQGASYNEQFF. The CDR3 bases are TGTGCCACCAGCGGCGAAGGACAGGGTGCTTCCTACAATGAGCAGTTCTTC.

This clonotype was seen a handful of times. V and J are TRBV4-1 and TRBJ1-2, with 8 bases that match TRBD1. With 5 bases clipped from V and 3 bases from J, the junction kept 2 bases outside the gene matches. Germline CDR1 and CDR2: MGHRA and YSYEKL. The CDR3 spans 13 residues. For the CDR3, the DNA is TGCGCCAGCAGCACAGGGGGGGACTATGGCTACACCTTC. This sequence encodes CASSTGGDYGYTF.

This clonotype appeared a few times. This rearrangement joins TRBV12-3 or TRBV12-4 to TRBJ2-5, with D tentatively TRBD1 or TRBD2 (5 bases each). The CDR3 covers 14 residues. The V end was cut by 4 bases, the J end by 5 bases, with 14 bases between. The CDR3 protein is CASSSTGTPETQYF. DNA for the CDR3: TGTGCCAGCAGTTCAACGGGGACGCCTGAGACCCAGTACTTC.

CDR3 sequence: CATSGGQRYGYTF. Written as DNA, the CDR3 is TGTGCCACCAGTGGGGGGCAGCGCTATGGCTACACCTTC. The genes are TRBV24-1 and TRBJ1-2, with D possibly matching TRBD1 (6 bases). Germline assignment: CDR1 KGHDR and CDR2 SFDVKD. The CDR3 is made up of 13 amino acids. V dropped 5 bases and J dropped 4 bases, with 10 bases sitting between them.

A word on this clonotype: The junction differs from germline at one of its ends, possibly a read error. The chain employs TRBV20-1 and TRBJ2-5; D may match TRBD1 or TRBD2 (5 bases each). The CDR3 is made up of 14 amino acids. CDR1 is DFQATT, CDR2 SNEGSKA, per germline (reference sequence). The CDR3 spells CGARKPAGTETQYF. The CDR3 region has the DNA TGCGGTGCTAGAAAGCCGGCAGGGACCGAGACCCAGTACTTC.

The rearrangement uses TRBV28 and TRBJ2-3; the D gene is possibly TRBD2 (5 bases). Trimming cost V 5 bases and J 6 bases, with 9 bases left between them. The CDR3 has 12 amino acids. In germline, CDR1 is MDHEN, CDR2 SYDVKM. In DNA form, the CDR3 reads TGTGCCAGCAGTGAGGAGGAGGATACGCAGTATTTT. This gives the protein CASSEEEDTQYF.

This clonotype was observed a handful of times. This rearrangement joins TRBV7-8 to TRBJ1-5; 8 bases agree with TRBD1. V was pared by 5 bases and J by 0 bases, with 15 bases of the junction left unmatched. The CDR3 totals 19 residues. Germline CDR1 SGHVS, CDR2 FQNEAQ. The CDR3 nucleotides are TGTGCCAGCAGCACCACCGGGACAGGACCCTTTTATAGCAATCAGCCCCAGCATTTT. Translating gives CASSTTGTGPFYSNQPQHF. The variable domain in full, completed from reference TRBV7-8 and TRBJ1-5, reads GAGVSQSPRYKVAKRGQDVALRCDPISGHVSLFWYQQALGQGPEFLTYFQNEAQLDKSGLPSDRFFAERPEGSVSTLKIQRTQQEDSAVYLCASSTTGTGPFYSNQPQHFGDGTRLSIL.

This clonotype was found a few times. V gene TRBV7-2 combines with J gene TRBJ2-7; 10 positions match TRBD1. This CDR3 contains 16 residues. Germline V CDR1 and CDR2: SGHTA, FQGNSA. V shed 3 bases, J shed 0 bases, and the junction held 5 bases outside the gene matches. The CDR3 here is CASSFSRTGGSYEQYF. CDR3 sequence (DNA): TGTGCCAGCAGCTTCTCGAGGACAGGGGGCTCCTACGAGCAGTACTTC.

There are a few counts of this clonotype. The chain has TRBV6-2 or TRBV6-3 and TRBJ2-1, with 12 nucleotides matching TRBD2. Germline V CDR1 and CDR2: MNHEY, SVGEGT. The V and J ends lost 5 bases and 4 bases, in that order; junction bases with no gene match: 6. The CDR3 has 16 amino acids. The CDR3 coding sequence is TGTGCCAGCAGTCGGTCTAGCGGGAGGGCTTACAATGAGCAGTTCTTC. Translation gives CASSRSSGRAYNEQFF.

The J gene is TRBJ2-3, the V gene TRBV20-1; TRBD2 aligns across 8 bases. Germline loops: CDR1 DFQATT, CDR2 SNEGSKA (reference sequence). The V and J ends lost 3 bases and 2 bases, in that order; junction bases with no gene match: 7. This CDR3 region has 15 residues. DNA of the CDR3: TGCAGTGCTAGGAGTTCGGGAGGGCCCACAGATACGCAGTATTTT. As protein: CSARSSGGPTDTQYF.

This clonotype was counted a few times. The chain employs TRBV20-1 and TRBJ2-7, with 7 bases matching TRBD2. Germline loops: CDR1 DFQATT, CDR2 SNEGSKA (reference sequence). The CDR3 is 13 amino acids. Trimming at V came to 5 bases and at J to 0 bases, leaving 4 bases not matched to a gene. CDR3 protein: CSASGLTSYEQYF. The CDR3 nucleotides are TGCAGTGCTTCGGGACTAACCTCCTACGAGCAGTACTTC.

The rearrangement joins TRBV7-6 to TRBJ2-7; TRBD2 matches 9 bases. V shed 11 bases, J shed 6 bases, and the junction held 11 bases outside the gene matches. The CDR3 runs 13 residues. Germline CDR1 and CDR2: SGHVS and FNYEAQ. This CDR3 is CASSIAGVREQYF. The CDR3, as DNA: TGTGCCTCCTCCATAGCGGGGGTCCGCGAGCAGTACTTC.

The genes are TRBV20-1 and TRBJ2-7, with 9 bases aligning to TRBD2. V shed 4 bases and J 4 bases; nucleotides not matched to a gene: 17. This CDR3 is 17 amino acids long. CDR1 DFQATT and CDR2 SNEGSKA come from the germline V gene (reference sequence). CDR3 sequence reads: CSAKDLTRRGGLYEQYF. CDR3 nucleotide sequence: TGCAGTGCTAAAGATCTTACTCGGCGGGGGGGCCTATACGAGCAGTACTTC.

The chain has TRBV20-1 and TRBJ1-5; maybe TRBD1 (5 bases). CDR3 size: 15 residues. Looked up from germline, CDR1 is DFQATT and CDR2 is SNEGSKA (reference sequence). Trimming removed 1 base from V and 0 bases from J, with 10 bases in between. CDR3 bases: TGCAGTGCTAGAGCGGGGGAGTATAGCAATCAGCCCCAGCATTTT. Amino acid sequence: CSARAGEYSNQPQHF.

The table lists this clonotype with a few counts. This chain links TRBV4-3 with TRBJ2-7; TRBD2 matches at 11 bases. The CDR3 is made up of 15 amino acids. Germline assignment: CDR1 LGHNA and CDR2 YSLEER. V shed 0 bases, J shed 6 bases, and the junction held 4 bases outside the gene matches. The CDR3 loop is CASSQELAGVAEQYF. The CDR3 region has the DNA TGCGCCAGCAGCCAAGAACTAGCGGGAGTTGCCGAGCAGTACTTC.

This clonotype was found a few times. The gene calls are TRBV9 and TRBJ2-1; 13 positions agree with TRBD2. J was trimmed by 7 bases and V by 4 bases; bases with no gene match: 8. The CDR3 runs 16 residues. Germline V gene sequence: CDR1 SGDLS, CDR2 YYNGEE. This CDR3 is CASSPTGTSGANEQFF. CDR3 sequence (DNA): TGTGCCAGCAGCCCAACCGGGACTAGCGGGGCTAATGAGCAGTTCTTC.

The chain is built from TRBV6-2 or TRBV6-3 and TRBJ1-5; weak D call: TRBD1 (6 bases). Germline values: CDR1 MNHEY, CDR2 SVGEGT. With 0 bases removed from V and 2 bases from J, the gap between germline ends came to 20 bases. The CDR3 totals 19 residues. CDR3 sequence (DNA): TGTGCCAGCAGTTACTCTCGAGGACAGCCTTTCTTCGGCAATCAGCCCCAGCATTTT. As protein: CASSYSRGQPFFGNQPQHF.

This clonotype has just a few counts. The genes are TRBV12-3 or TRBV12-4 and TRBJ1-2; D may be TRBD1 (6 bases). The CDR3 contains 13 residues. Deletions cut 5 bases from V and 7 bases from J, with 14 bases between. CDR3 sequence reads: CASSPAGHLGYTF. CDR3 DNA sequence: TGTGCCAGCAGTCCGGCGGGACATCTTGGCTACACCTTC.

This clonotype was recorded at least ten times. The rearrangement uses TRBV20-1 and TRBJ2-1; 8 bases match TRBD2. The CDR3 covers 16 residues. Trimming removed 5 bases from V and 2 bases from J; junction bases left unmatched: 11. From germline, CDR1 is DFQATT and CDR2 SNEGSKA (reference sequence). The CDR3 protein is CSAPSELAEAYNEQFF. DNA of the CDR3: TGCAGTGCTCCCTCCGAACTAGCGGAGGCCTACAATGAGCAGTTCTTC.

The chain carries TRBV5-1 and TRBJ2-5, with 7 bases lining up with TRBD2. With 4 bases clipped from V and 5 bases from J, the junction kept 5 bases outside the gene matches. The V gene's germline CDR1 is SGHRS and CDR2 YFSETQ. CDR3 length: 13 residues. This CDR3 reads CASSKDGGETQYF. CDR3 nucleotides: TGCGCCAGCAGCAAGGACGGGGGGGAGACCCAGTACTTC.

A few counts support this clonotype. This sequence joins TRBV7-8 and TRBJ2-2, with TRBD2 matching 7 bases. Germline CDR1 SGHVS, CDR2 FQNEAQ. V lost 1 base, J lost 7 bases, and 6 bases stayed unmatched. The length of the CDR3 is 15 residues. CDR3: CASSLETGGYGELFF. The CDR3 DNA reads TGTGCCAGCAGCTTAGAAACGGGGGGATACGGGGAGCTGTTTTTT.

V is TRBV10-3 and J is TRBJ1-1; D is undetermined. The CDR3 is 12 residues long. Germline V gene sequence: CDR1 ENHRY, CDR2 SYGVKD. Trimming removed 0 bases at V and 8 bases at J, with 7 bases between. CDR3 in DNA: TGTGCCATCAGTGAGTCGGCAGCCGAAGCTTTCTTT. This sequence encodes CAISESAAEAFF.

Only a few counts were recorded for this clonotype. V gene TRBV5-1 combines with J gene TRBJ2-3; 14 bases line up with TRBD2. J gave up 0 bases and V 3 bases, and 9 bases lay outside the gene matches. Germline V gene data show CDR1 as SGHRS and CDR2 as YFSETQ. This CDR3 comprises 19 residues. CDR3 nucleotide sequence: TGCGCCAGCAGCTCGTTCCGGACTAGCGGGGGGTCTAGCACAGATACGCAGTATTTT. This translates into CASSSFRTSGGSSTDTQYF. Full variable domain (remainder filled in from reference TRBV5-1 and TRBJ2-3): KAGVTQTPRYLIKTRGQQVTLSCSPISGHRSVSWYQQTPGQGLQFLFEYFSETQRNKGNFPGRFSGRQFSNSRSEMNVSTLELGDSALYLCASSSFRTSGGSSTDTQYFGPGTRLTVL.

This clonotype was seen a few times. The CDR3 nucleotides read TGTGCCAGCAGCTTGGGGGGAGTGAACATTCAGTACTTC. Protein product: CASSLGGVNIQYF. The chain is built from TRBV7-2 and TRBJ2-4, with D possibly TRBD2 on 6 matching bases. V lost 3 bases and J lost 7, with 10 bases in between. This CDR3 has 13 amino acids. Germline V gene data show CDR1 as SGHTA and CDR2 as FQGNSA. Drawing the rest from reference TRBV7-2 and TRBJ2-4, the complete variable domain is GAGVSQSPSNKVTEKGKDVELRCDPISGHTALYWYRQSLGQGLEFLIYFQGNSAPDKSGLPSDRFSAERTGGSVSTLTIQRTQQEDSAVYLCASSLGGVNIQYFGAGTRLSVL.